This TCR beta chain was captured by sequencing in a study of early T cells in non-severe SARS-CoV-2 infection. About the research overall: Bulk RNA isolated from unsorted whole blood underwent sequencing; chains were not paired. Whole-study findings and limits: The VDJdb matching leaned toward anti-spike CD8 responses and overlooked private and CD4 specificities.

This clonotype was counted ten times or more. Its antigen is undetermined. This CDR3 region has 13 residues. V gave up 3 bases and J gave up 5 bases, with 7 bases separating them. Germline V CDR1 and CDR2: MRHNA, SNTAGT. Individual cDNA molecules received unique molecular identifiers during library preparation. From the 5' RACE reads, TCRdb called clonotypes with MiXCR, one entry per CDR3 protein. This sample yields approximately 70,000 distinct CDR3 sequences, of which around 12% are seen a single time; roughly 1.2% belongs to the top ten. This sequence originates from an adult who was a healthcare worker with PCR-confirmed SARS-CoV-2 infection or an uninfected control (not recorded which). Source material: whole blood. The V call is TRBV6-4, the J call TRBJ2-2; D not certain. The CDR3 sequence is CASSEVVTGELFF. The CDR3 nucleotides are TGTGCCAGCAGTGAAGTGGTTACCGGGGAGCTGTTTTTT.